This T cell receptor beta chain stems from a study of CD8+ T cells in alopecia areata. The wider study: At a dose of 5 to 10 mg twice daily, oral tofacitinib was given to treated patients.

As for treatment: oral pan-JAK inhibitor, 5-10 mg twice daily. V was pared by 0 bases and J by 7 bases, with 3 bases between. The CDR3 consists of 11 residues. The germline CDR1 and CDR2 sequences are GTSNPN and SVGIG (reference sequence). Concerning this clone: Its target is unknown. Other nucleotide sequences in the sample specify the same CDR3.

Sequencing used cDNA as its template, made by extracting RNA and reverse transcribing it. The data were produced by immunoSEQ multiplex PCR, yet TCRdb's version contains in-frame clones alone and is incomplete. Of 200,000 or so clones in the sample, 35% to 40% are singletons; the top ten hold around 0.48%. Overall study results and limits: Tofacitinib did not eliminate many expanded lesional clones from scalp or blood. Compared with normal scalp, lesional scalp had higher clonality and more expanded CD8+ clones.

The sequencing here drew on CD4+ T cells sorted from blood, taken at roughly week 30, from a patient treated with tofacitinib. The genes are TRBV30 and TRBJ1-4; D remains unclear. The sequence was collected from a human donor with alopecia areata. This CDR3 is CAWSVGEKLFF. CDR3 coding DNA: TGTGCCTGGAGTGTCGGTGAAAAACTGTTTTTT.